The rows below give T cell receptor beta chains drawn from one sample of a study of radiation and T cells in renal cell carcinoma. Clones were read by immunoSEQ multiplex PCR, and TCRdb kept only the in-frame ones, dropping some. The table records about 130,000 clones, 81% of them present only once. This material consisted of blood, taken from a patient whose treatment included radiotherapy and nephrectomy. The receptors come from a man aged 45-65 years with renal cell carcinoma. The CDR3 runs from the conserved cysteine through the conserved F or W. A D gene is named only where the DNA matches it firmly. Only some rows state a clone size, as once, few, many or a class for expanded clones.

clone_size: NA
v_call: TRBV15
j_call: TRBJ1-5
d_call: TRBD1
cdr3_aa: CATSILRDRGGGNQPQHF
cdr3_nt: TGTGCCACCAGCATTCTCCGGGACAGGGGGGGAGGCAATCAGCCCCAGCATTTT

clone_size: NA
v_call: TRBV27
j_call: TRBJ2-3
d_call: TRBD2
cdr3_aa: CASSMSGGDFTDTQYF
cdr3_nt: TGTGCCAGCAGTATGAGCGGGGGGGACTTCACAGATACGCAGTATTTT

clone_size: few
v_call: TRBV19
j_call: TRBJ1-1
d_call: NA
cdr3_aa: CASSIWGGDTEAFF
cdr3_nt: TGTGCCAGTAGTATCTGGGGGGGAGACACTGAAGCTTTCTTT

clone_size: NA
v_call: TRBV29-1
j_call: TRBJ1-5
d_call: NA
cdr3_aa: CSVGQGSHQPQHF
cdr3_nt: TGCAGCGTTGGGCAGGGGAGTCACCAGCCCCAGCATTTT

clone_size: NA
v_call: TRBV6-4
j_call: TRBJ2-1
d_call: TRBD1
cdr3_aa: CASSPGTGGNEQFF
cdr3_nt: TGTGCCAGCAGCCCCGGGACAGGGGGCAATGAGCAGTTCTTC

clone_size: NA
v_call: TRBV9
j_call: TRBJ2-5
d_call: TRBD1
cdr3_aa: CASNPTGGFGETQYF
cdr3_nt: TGTGCCAGCAACCCGACAGGGGGCTTCGGAGAGACCCAGTACTTC

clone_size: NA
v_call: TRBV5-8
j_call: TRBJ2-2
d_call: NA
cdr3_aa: CASSLIARGGELFF
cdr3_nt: TGTGCCAGCAGCTTGATAGCTCGGGGAGGGGAGCTGTTTTTT

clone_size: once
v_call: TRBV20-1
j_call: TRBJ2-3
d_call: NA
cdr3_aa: CSAGWGYTQYF
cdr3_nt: TGCAGTGCTGGATGGGGGTATACGCAGTATTTT

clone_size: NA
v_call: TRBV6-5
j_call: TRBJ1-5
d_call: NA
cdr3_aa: CASSPLVGYQPQHF
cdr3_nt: TGTGCCAGCAGTCCCCTGGTAGGTTATCAGCCCCAGCATTTT

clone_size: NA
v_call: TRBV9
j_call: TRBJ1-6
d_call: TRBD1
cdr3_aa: CASSGWDRELNSPLHF
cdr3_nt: TGTGCCAGCAGCGGATGGGACAGGGAGCTTAATTCACCCCTCCACTTT

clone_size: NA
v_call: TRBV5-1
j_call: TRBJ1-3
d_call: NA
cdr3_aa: CASSLEGRGNTIYF
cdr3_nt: TGCGCCAGCAGCTTGGAGGGGAGAGGAAACACCATATATTTT

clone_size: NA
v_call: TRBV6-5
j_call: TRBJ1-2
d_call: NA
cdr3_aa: CASSLEQEAYYGYTF
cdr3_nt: TGTGCCAGCAGTTTAGAACAGGAAGCCTACTATGGCTACACCTTC

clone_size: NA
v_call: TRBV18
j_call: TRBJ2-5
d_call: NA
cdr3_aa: CASSTGERETQYF
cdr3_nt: TGTGCCAGCTCAACGGGGGAGCGTGAGACCCAGTACTTC

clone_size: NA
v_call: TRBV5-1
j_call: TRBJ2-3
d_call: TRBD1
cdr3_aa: CASSLRRGGQGITDTQYF
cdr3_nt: TGCGCCAGCAGCTTGCGTCGTGGGGGACAGGGAATCACAGATACGCAGTATTTT

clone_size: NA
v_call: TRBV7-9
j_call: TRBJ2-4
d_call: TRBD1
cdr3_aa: CASSFRGQGRNIQYF
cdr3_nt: TGTGCCAGCAGCTTTAGGGGACAGGGGAGAAACATTCAGTACTTC

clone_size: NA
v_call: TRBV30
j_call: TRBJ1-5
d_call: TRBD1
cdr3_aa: CAWSATGSEDQPQHF
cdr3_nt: TGTGCCTGGAGCGCGACAGGGAGTGAAGATCAGCCCCAGCATTTT

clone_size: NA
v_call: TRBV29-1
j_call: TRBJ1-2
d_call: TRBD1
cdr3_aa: CSVEEAGGRANYGYTF
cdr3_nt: TGCAGCGTTGAAGAGGCAGGGGGTAGAGCTAACTATGGCTACACCTTC

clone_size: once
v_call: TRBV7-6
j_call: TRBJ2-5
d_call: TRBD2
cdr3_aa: CASSSGTSGSETQYF
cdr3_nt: TGTGCCAGCAGCTCCGGGACTAGCGGGAGCGAGACCCAGTACTTC

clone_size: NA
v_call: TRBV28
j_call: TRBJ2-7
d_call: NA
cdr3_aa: CASSLRDRLVREQYF
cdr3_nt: TGTGCCAGCAGTTTACGCGACAGATTGGTGAGGGAGCAGTACTTC

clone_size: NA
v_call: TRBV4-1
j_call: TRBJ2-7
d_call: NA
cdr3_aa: CASSQEDPRVAQAYEQYF
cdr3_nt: TGCGCCAGCAGCCAAGAAGACCCTCGGGTTGCGCAGGCCTACGAGCAGTACTTC

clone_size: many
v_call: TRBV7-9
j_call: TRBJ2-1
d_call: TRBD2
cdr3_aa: CASSSNLAGEQFF
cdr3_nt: TGTGCCAGCAGCTCCAACCTAGCGGGTGAGCAGTTCTTC

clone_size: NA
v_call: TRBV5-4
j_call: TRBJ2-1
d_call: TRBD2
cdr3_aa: CASSSTSGGGVEQFF
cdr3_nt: TGTGCCAGCAGCTCGACTAGCGGGGGAGGGGTTGAGCAGTTCTTC

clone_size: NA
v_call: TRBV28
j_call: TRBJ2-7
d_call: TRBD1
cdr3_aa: CASSLATGFYEQYF
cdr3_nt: TGTGCCAGCAGTTTGGCGACAGGGTTCTACGAGCAGTACTTC

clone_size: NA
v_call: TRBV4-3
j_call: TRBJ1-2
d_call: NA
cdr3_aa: CASSQYTRERTF
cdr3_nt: TGCGCCAGCAGCCAATATACCAGGGAGCGGACCTTC

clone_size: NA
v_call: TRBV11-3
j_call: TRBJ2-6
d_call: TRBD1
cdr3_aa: CASSTGTGGSGANVLTF
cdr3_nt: TGTGCCAGCAGCACCGGGACAGGGGGCTCTGGGGCCAACGTCCTGACTTTC

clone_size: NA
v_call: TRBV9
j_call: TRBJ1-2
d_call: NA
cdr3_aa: CASGSDGSNYGYTF
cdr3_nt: TGTGCCAGCGGGTCGGACGGAAGTAACTATGGCTACACCTTC

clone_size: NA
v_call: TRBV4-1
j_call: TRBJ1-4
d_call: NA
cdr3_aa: CASSRTEPYEKLFF
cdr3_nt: TGCGCCAGCAGCCGCACGGAACCGTATGAAAAACTGTTTTTT

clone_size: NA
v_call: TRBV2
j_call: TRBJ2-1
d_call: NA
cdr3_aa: CASSYNSYNEQFF
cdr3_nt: TGTGCCAGCTCTTATAACTCCTACAATGAGCAGTTCTTC

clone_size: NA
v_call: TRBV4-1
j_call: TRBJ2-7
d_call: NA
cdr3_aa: CASSQVHQGYEQYF
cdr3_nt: TGCGCCAGCAGCCAAGTTCATCAGGGCTACGAGCAGTACTTC

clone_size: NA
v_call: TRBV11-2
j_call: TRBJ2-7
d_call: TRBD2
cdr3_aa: CASSPLAGANYEQYF
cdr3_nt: TGTGCCAGCAGCCCACTAGCGGGGGCGAACTACGAGCAGTACTTC

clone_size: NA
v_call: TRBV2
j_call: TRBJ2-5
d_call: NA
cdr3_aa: CASSDQKQETQYF
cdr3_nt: TGTGCCAGCAGTGACCAGAAACAAGAGACCCAGTACTTC

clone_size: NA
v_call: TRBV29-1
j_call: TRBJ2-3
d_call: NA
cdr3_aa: CSGRGDFQHTDTQYF
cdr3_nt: TGCAGCGGAAGGGGGGACTTCCAACACACAGATACGCAGTATTTT

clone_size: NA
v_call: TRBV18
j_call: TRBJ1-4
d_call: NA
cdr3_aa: CASSPPGLGATNEKLFF
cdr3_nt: TGTGCCAGCTCACCACCCGGGCTCGGGGCAACTAATGAAAAACTGTTTTTT

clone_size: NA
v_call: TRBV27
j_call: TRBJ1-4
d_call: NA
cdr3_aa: CASSLKWGFNEKLFF
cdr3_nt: TGTGCCAGCAGTTTAAAGTGGGGGTTTAATGAAAAACTGTTTTTT

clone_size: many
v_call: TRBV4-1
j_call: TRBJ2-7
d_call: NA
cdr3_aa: CASSQGQTPSYEQYF
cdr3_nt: TGCGCCAGCAGCCAAGGACAGACCCCCTCTTACGAGCAGTACTTC

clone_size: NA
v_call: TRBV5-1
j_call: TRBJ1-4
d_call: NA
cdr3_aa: CASSLGRVQGEKLFF
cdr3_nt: TGCGCCAGCAGCTTGGGTCGGGTCCAGGGGGAAAAACTGTTTTTT

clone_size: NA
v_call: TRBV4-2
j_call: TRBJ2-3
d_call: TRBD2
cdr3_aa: CASSQDSGGLGGTQYF
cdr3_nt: TGTGCCAGCAGCCAAGATAGCGGGGGCCTGGGTGGTACGCAGTATTTT

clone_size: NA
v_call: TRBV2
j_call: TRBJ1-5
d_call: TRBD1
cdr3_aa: CASRNRGQGFQPQHF
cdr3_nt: TGTGCCAGCCGTAACCGGGGACAGGGTTTTCAGCCCCAGCATTTT

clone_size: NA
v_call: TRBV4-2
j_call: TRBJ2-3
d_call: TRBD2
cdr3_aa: CASSQDPQTSGGADTQYF
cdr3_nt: TGTGCCAGCAGCCAAGATCCCCAGACTAGCGGGGGGGCAGATACGCAGTATTTT

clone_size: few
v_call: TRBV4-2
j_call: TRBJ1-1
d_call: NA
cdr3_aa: CASSQDGGAGTEAFF
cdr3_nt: TGTGCCAGCAGCCAAGACGGGGGGGCCGGGACTGAAGCTTTCTTT

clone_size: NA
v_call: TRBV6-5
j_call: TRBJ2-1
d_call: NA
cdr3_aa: CASSYFDEQFF
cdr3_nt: TGTGCCAGCAGTTATTTCGATGAGCAGTTCTTC